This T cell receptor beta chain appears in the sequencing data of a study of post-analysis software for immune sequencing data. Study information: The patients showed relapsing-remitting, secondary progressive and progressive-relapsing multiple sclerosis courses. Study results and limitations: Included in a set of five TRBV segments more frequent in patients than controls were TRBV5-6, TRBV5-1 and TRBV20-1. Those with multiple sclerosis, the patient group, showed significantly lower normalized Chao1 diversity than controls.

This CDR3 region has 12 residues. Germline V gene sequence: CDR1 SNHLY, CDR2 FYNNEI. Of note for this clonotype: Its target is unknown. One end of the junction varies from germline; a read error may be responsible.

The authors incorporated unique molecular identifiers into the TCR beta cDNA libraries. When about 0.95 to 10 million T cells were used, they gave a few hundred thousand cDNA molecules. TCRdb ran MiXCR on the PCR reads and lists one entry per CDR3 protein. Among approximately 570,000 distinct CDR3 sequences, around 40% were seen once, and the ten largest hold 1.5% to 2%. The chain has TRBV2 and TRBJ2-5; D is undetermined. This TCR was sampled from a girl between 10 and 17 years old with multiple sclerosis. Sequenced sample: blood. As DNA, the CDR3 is TGTGCCAGCACGGCCTTACAAGGGACCCAGTACTTC. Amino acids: CASTALQGTQYF.